The rows below give T cell receptor beta chains drawn from one sample of a study of blood T cell repertoires in COVID-19. Method: immunoSEQ multiplex PCR; TCRdb's copy keeps in-frame clones and lacks some. Among approximately 250,000 clones listed, 70% to 85% were seen once. Sequenced material: PBMCs or T cells enriched from blood (not recorded which). The receptors originated from a man between 35 and 55 years old who had recovered from COVID-19. Each CDR3 is given with its conserved first and last residue. The order of the fields is V gene, J gene, CDR3 protein.

V gene: TRBV19
J gene: TRBJ1-2
CDR3 protein: CASSWDRLYGYTF

V gene: TRBV9
J gene: TRBJ1-4
CDR3 protein: CASSVEGSNEKLFF

V gene: TRBV5-4
J gene: TRBJ1-4
CDR3 protein: CATSTGPNEKLFF

V gene: TRBV28
J gene: TRBJ1-1
CDR3 protein: CASSLTGEAFF

V gene: TRBV24-1
J gene: TRBJ2-2
CDR3 protein: CATSDLRPGGPGELFF

V gene: TRBV28
J gene: TRBJ2-7
CDR3 protein: CASSLAPSSYEQYF

V gene: TRBV21-1
J gene: TRBJ2-7
CDR3 protein: CARVGEEQYF

V gene: TRBV7-9
J gene: TRBJ1-1
CDR3 protein: CASSSRNAVLVNTEAFF

V gene: TRBV7-8
J gene: TRBJ2-7
CDR3 protein: CASRPGQGVYEQYF

V gene: TRBV7-2
J gene: TRBJ2-7
CDR3 protein: CASSLGEAGGEQYF

V gene: TRBV9
J gene: TRBJ2-3
CDR3 protein: CASSALGTGNTDTQYF

V gene: TRBV11-3
J gene: TRBJ1-2
CDR3 protein: CASSLGGYGYTF

V gene: TRBV28
J gene: TRBJ1-6
CDR3 protein: CASSLSFAPLHF

V gene: TRBV9
J gene: TRBJ1-4
CDR3 protein: CASSVLATNEKLFF

V gene: TRBV6-2/TRBV6-3
J gene: TRBJ1-5
CDR3 protein: CASSYGGAGQPQHF

V gene: TRBV28
J gene: TRBJ1-1
CDR3 protein: CASSLTGGGEAFF

V gene: TRBV28
J gene: TRBJ2-7
CDR3 protein: CASSLPGTGLYEQYF

V gene: TRBV30
J gene: TRBJ2-3
CDR3 protein: CAWEAGGPSDTQYF

V gene: TRBV6-2/TRBV6-3
J gene: TRBJ2-7
CDR3 protein: CASSPDRELPYEQYF

V gene: TRBV6-5
J gene: TRBJ1-3
CDR3 protein: CASSQGPGFRGTIYF

V gene: TRBV29-1
J gene: TRBJ1-1
CDR3 protein: CSVGPYPGEAFF

V gene: TRBV2
J gene: TRBJ2-7
CDR3 protein: CASGSGRDSYEQYF

V gene: TRBV6-1
J gene: TRBJ1-1
CDR3 protein: CASSELEGVMNTEAFF

V gene: TRBV27
J gene: TRBJ1-6
CDR3 protein: CASTLGQGFSPLHF

V gene: TRBV29-1
J gene: TRBJ2-5
CDR3 protein: CSVDGDHREETQYF

V gene: TRBV7-9
J gene: TRBJ2-1
CDR3 protein: CASSLIKGGSLYNEQFF

V gene: TRBV7-6
J gene: TRBJ1-6
CDR3 protein: CASSAGNSPLHF

V gene: TRBV6-5
J gene: TRBJ1-6
CDR3 protein: CASSYLAGVYNSPLHF

V gene: TRBV5-1
J gene: TRBJ1-5
CDR3 protein: CASSGGQGDQPQHF

V gene: TRBV2
J gene: TRBJ1-1
CDR3 protein: CASVWQNTEAFF

V gene: TRBV7-2
J gene: TRBJ1-1
CDR3 protein: CASSPQGQGVTEAFF

V gene: TRBV5-1
J gene: TRBJ2-2
CDR3 protein: CASPATGPGELFF

V gene: TRBV6-2/TRBV6-3
J gene: TRBJ2-1
CDR3 protein: CASSPDRSYNEQFF

V gene: TRBV6-1
J gene: TRBJ2-7
CDR3 protein: CASSEERGVWAEQYF

V gene: TRBV28
J gene: TRBJ1-5
CDR3 protein: CASSLGGSNQPQHF

V gene: TRBV18
J gene: TRBJ1-1
CDR3 protein: CASSPTLPNTEAFF